The present T cell receptor (beta chain) was sequenced within a study of metastatic and nonmetastatic thyroid tumors. Overall study: Repertoires from blood and tumor or nodule tissue of malignant and benign thyroid patients were compared.

TCRdb re-analyzed the PCR reads through MiXCR. The sample holds tens of thousands of clones; over 9.5% are singletons and the top ten take 20% to 25%. The CDR3 runs to 15 residues. Per the germline V gene, CDR1 is LGHNA and CDR2 is YNFKEQ. V gave up 1 base and J gave up 1 base; unmatched junction bases: 0. No patient had received any treatment before thyroid surgery. The chain couples TRBV4-2 to TRBJ2-7; 11 nucleotides line up with TRBD1. This TCR came from a female donor with papillary thyroid cancer or a benign thyroid nodule (not recorded which). Some clones in this sample may be carry-over from other donors' samples. The sample taken for sequencing was blood. For the CDR3, the DNA is TGTGCCAGCAGCCAAGGGGACAGGGGGTCCTACGAGCAGTACTTC. This gives the protein CASSQGDRGSYEQYF.